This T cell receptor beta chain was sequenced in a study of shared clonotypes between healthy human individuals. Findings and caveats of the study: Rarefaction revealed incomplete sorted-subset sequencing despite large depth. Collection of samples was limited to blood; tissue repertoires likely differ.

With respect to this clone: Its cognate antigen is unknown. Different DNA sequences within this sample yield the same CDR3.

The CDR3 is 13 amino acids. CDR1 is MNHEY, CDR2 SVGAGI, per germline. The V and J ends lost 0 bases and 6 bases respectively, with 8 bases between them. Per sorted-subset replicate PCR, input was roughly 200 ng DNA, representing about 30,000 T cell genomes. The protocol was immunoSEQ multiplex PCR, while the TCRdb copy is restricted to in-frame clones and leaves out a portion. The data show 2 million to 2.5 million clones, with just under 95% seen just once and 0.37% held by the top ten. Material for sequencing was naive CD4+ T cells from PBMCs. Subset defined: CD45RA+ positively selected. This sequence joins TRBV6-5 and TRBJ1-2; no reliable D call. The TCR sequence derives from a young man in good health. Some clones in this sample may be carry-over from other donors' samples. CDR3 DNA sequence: TGTGCCAGCAGTTACTCAGGGAGGGATGGCTACACCTTC. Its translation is CASSYSGRDGYTF.